This TCR beta chain comes out of a study of blood T cells in healthy people across ages. The germline V gene encodes CDR1 ENHRY and CDR2 SYGVKD. The J segment lost 2 bases and the V segment lost 3 bases, leaving 3 bases of the junction unmatched. CDR3 length: 16 amino acids. Then a second PCR, running about 6 to 12 cycles, was carried out with a sample-barcoded 5' primer and a J-beta primer mix. TCRdb itself ran the 5' RACE reads through MiXCR, one entry per CDR3 protein. Among over 1,200,000 distinct CDR3 sequences, almost 60% were seen once, and the ten largest hold 6.5% to 8.5%. The source is a man younger than 35 in good health. The chain joins TRBV10-3 to TRBJ1-5, with 11 bases lining up with TRBD1. The specimen sequenced was blood. CDR3 sequence reads: CAISDPGQGGNQPQHF. The DNA for the CDR3 is TGTGCCATCAGTGACCCGGGACAGGGGGGCAATCAGCCCCAGCATTTT.